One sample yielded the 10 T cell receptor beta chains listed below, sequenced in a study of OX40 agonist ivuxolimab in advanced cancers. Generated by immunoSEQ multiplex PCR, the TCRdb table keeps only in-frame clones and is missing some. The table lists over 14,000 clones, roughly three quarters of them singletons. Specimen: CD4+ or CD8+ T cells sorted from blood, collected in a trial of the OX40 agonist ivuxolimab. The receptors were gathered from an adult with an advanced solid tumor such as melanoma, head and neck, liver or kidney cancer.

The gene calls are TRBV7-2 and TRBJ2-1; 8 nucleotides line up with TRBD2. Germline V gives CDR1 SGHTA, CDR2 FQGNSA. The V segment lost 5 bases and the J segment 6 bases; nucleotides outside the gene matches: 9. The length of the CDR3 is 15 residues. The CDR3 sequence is CASSPTLREGNEQFF. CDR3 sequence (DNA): TGTGCCAGCAGCCCGACTCTCCGGGAGGGCAATGAGCAGTTCTTC.

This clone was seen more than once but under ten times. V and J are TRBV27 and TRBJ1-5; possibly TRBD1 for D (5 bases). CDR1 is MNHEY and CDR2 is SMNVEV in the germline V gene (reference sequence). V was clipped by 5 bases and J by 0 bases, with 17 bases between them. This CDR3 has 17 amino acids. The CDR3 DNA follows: TGTGCCAGCAGTCTTGGCCCTAGAGGGGATAGCAATCAGCCCCAGCATTTT. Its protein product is CASSLGPRGDSNQPQHF.

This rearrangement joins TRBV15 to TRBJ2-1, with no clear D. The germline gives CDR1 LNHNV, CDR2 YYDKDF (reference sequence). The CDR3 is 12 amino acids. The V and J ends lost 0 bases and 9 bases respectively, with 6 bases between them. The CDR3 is CATSRDWGEQFF. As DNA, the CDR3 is TGTGCCACCAGCAGAGACTGGGGTGAGCAGTTCTTC.

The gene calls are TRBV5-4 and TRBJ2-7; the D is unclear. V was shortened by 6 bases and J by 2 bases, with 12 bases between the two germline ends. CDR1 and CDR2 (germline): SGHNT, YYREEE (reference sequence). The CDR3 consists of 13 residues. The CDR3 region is CASNPEGTYEQYF. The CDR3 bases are TGTGCCAGCAACCCCGAAGGGACCTACGAGCAGTACTTC. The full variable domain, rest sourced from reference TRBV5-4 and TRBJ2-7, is ETGVTQSPTHLIKTRGQQVTLRCSSQSGHNTVSWYQQALGQGPQFIFQYYREEENGRGNFPPRFSGLQFPNYSSELNVNALELDDSALYLCASNPEGTYEQYFGPGTRLTVT.

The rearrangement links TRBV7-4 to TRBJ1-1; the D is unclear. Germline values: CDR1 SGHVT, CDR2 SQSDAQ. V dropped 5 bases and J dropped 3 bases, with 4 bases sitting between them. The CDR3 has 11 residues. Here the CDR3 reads CASSADTEAFF. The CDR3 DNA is TGTGCCAGCAGCGCGGACACTGAAGCTTTCTTT.

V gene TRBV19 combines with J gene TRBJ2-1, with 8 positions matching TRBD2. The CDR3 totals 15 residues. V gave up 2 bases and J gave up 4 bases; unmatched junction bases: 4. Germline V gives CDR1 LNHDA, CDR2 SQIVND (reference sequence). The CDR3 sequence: CASSITGGPYNEQFF. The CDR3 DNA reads TGTGCCAGTAGTATAACGGGAGGGCCGTACAATGAGCAGTTCTTC. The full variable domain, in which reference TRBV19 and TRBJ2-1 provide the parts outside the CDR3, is DGGITQSPKYLFRKEGQNVTLSCEQNLNHDAMYWYRQDPGQGLRLIYYSQIVNDFQKGDIAEGYSVSREKKESFPLTVTSAQKNPTAFYLCASSITGGPYNEQFFGPGTRLTVL.

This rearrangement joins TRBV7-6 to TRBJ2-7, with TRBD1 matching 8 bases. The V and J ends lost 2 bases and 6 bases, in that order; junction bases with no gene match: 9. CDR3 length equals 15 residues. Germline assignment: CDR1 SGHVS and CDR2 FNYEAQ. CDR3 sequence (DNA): TGTGCCAGCAGCTTAACCGGGACAGGTTTTTCCGAGCAGTACTTC. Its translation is CASSLTGTGFSEQYF.

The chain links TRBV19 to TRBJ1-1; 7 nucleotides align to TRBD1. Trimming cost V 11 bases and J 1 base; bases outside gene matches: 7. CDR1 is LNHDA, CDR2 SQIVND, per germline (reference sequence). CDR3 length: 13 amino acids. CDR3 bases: TGTGCCGTATCCTCAGGGGGGAACACTGAAGCTTTCTTT. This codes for CAVSSGGNTEAFF.

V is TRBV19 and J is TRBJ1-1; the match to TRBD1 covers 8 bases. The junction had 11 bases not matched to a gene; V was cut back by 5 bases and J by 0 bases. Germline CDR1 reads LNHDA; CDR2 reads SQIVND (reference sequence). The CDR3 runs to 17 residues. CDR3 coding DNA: TGTGCCAGTAGTCGCCAGGGGGCCAACCCAATGAACACTGAAGCTTTCTTT. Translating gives CASSRQGANPMNTEAFF.

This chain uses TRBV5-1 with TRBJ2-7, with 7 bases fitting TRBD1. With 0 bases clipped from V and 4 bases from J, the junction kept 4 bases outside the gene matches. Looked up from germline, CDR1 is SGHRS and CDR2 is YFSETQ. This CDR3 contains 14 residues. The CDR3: CASSLGSGGYEQYF. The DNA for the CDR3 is TGCGCCAGCAGCTTGGGGTCAGGGGGATACGAGCAGTACTTC. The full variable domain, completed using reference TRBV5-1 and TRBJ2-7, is KAGVTQTPRYLIKTRGQQVTLSCSPISGHRSVSWYQQTPGQGLQFLFEYFSETQRNKGNFPGRFSGRQFSNSRSEMNVSTLELGDSALYLCASSLGSGGYEQYFGPGTRLTVT.